This TCR beta chain was sequenced in a study of Ad26.COV2.S vaccination and SARS-CoV-2 variants (dated by TCRdb to the early 2020s). Broadly, across the study: Donors in the vaccine arm were drawn from COV1001, a phase I-IIa trial of Ad26.COV2.S in healthy adults that was multicentre, randomized, double-blind and placebo-controlled. Trial participants were randomized into five groups of five: low-dose or high-dose Ad26.COV2.S given once or twice, or placebo on both occasions. Investigators did not know the trial group allocation while performing experiments and assessing outcomes. Dosing of Ad26.COV2.S was intramuscular, at either 5x10^10 or 1x10^11 viral particles, delivered as one shot or as two shots spaced 56 days apart. Sequencing of the TCRbeta repertoire served to evaluate the specificity and breadth of SARS-CoV-2-reactive T cell receptors following Ad26.COV2.S vaccination. The TCR-sequenced set comprised roughly 30 samples: some 20 Ad26.COV2.S vaccine recipients, 5 placebo recipients and 8 SARS-CoV-2 convalescent individuals.

The immunoSEQ Assay was the method used to sequence TCRbeta CDR3 regions. After extraction, genomic DNA underwent amplification by bias-controlled multiplex PCR, followed by high-throughput sequencing. On the study's bioinformatics: To quantify the absolute abundance of every unique TCRbeta CDR3 region, sequences were collapsed and filtered. T cell fraction was estimated by normalizing TCRbeta template counts to usable DNA, with usable DNA measured through amplification of reference genes found in all nucleated cells. Repertoire TCRs were annotated as SARS-CoV-2-specific by exact matching of V gene, CDR3 amino acid sequence and J gene to a known reactive TCR set. The reference SARS-CoV-2 TCR set came from MIRA and was filtered for enrichment in COVID-19-positive ImmuneCODE repertoires, removing public or cross-reactive TCRs. Using the MIRA antigens, annotated TCRs were further analysed by specific ORF or by position within an ORF. Breadth was defined as the number of annotated unique rearrangements divided by the total number of unique productive rearrangements, and depth was defined as the summed frequency of the annotated unique rearrangements. Two-sided Wilcoxon rank-sum tests were used to compare TCR breadth between groups. As stored in TCRdb, this immuneACCESS dataset retains in-frame rearrangements with V and J assigned. A fraction of the clones does not appear; measured against another copy, unresolved V genes explain less than half of the discrepancy, and the remainder lacks a known reason. The DNA gave D and trimming, while V, J and clone size come from that table. The sample includes fewer than 500,000 clones, with roughly 91% observed a single time. Approximately 4.3% of the sample comes from the top ten.

This clone was seen only once. This clone's antigen is unknown. Nothing much larger sits one base from this clone, and base qualities are not available. Summary of the overall study and its limitations: The authors noted that the TCR breadth and depth analyses may have underestimated total T cell responses. Spike-specific TCR breadth was higher in Ad26.COV2.S recipients than in placebo recipients (P = 0.0014). Comparable non-spike TCR breadth was observed between vaccine and placebo recipients, consistent with only spike being contained in the vaccine. After vaccination, spike-specific CD8+ and CD4+ T cell responses were reported to show substantial breadth. The study was not powered to compare responses between vaccine doses or regimens.

Taken with the paper, the label for treatment or condition translates to: approximately 18 received Ad26.COV2.S at low or high dose, single or two shots; roughly 5 received placebo; per-sample allocation not given. For vaccine and placebo recipients, the sequenced repertoires came from samples collected on day 63 after the first injection. In Cohort 1b, 25 to 30 adults aged 18-55 years were enrolled at a single site in Boston, USA, between 29 July and 7 August 2020. As a vaccine, Ad26.COV2.S was a replication-incompetent adenovirus type 26 vector that expressed a prefusion-stabilized SARS-CoV-2 spike protein derived from the original Wuhan strain. The TCR originated in a person aged 18-65 years who received the Ad26.COV2.S COVID-19 vaccine or a placebo. The sample in question was peripheral blood, obtained in a trial of Ad26.COV2.S vaccine versus placebo.

The DNA is TGTGCCAGCGGCCAGGGGGGATACGAGCAGTACTTC. Its amino acids are CASGQGGYEQYF. The chain is assembled from TRBV9 and TRBJ2-7; the D gene is perhaps TRBD1, on 7 matching bases. The trim is 7 bases for V and 4 bases for J, with a gap of 12 bases between the germline ends. The cysteine opens and the phenylalanine closes a CDR3 of 12 amino acids. Only the CDR3 region is kept as DNA, spanning 36 bases read in frame from base 1. Per the germline V gene, SGDLS is the CDR1 and YYNGEE is the CDR2. Beyond the CDR3, the reference TRBV9 and TRBJ2-7 genes provide the residues; the full variable domain reads: DSGVTQTPKHLITATGQRVTLRCSPRSGDLSVYWYQQSLDQGLQFLIQYYNGEERAKGNILERFSAQQFPDLHSELNLSSLELGDSALYFCASGQGGYEQYFGPGTRLTVT.